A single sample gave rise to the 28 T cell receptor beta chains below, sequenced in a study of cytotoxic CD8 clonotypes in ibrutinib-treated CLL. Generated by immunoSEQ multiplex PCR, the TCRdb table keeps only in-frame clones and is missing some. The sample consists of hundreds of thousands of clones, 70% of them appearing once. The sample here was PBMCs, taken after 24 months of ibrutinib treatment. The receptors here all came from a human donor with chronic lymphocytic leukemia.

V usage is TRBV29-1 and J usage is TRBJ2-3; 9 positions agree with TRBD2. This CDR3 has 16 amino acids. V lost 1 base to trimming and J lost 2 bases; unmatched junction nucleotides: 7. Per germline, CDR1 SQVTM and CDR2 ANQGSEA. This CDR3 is CSVEAGSGRNTDTQYF. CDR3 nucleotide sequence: TGCAGCGTTGAAGCGGGAAGCGGGAGGAACACAGATACGCAGTATTTT.

CDR3 sequence (DNA): TGTGCCAGCAGTGCCGGGACAGGGGGACTCCCCTTCTATGGCTACACCTTC. Its translation: CASSAGTGGLPFYGYTF. The V call is TRBV6-1, the J call TRBJ1-2; 11 positions match TRBD1. V gave up 4 bases and J gave up 4 bases; unmatched junction bases: 11. Germline CDR1 and CDR2: MNHNS and SASEGT. The CDR3 has 17 residues.

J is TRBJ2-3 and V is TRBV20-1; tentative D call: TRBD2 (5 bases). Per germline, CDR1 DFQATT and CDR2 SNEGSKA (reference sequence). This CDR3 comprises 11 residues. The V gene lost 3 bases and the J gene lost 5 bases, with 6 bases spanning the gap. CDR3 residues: CSARGEDTQYF. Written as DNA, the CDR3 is TGCAGTGCTAGGGGAGAAGATACGCAGTATTTT.

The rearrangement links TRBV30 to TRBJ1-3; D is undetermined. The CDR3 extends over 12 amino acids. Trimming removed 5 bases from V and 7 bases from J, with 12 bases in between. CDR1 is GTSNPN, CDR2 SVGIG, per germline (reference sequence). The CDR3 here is CAWAPLDNTIYF. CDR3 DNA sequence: TGTGCCTGGGCCCCTTTGGATAACACCATATATTTT.

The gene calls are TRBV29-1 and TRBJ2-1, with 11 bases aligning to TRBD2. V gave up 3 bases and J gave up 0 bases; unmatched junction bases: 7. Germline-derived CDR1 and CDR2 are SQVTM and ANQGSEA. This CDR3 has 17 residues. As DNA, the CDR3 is TGCAGCGTTGAGTGGACTAGCGGGTACCACTCCTACAATGAGCAGTTCTTC. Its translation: CSVEWTSGYHSYNEQFF.

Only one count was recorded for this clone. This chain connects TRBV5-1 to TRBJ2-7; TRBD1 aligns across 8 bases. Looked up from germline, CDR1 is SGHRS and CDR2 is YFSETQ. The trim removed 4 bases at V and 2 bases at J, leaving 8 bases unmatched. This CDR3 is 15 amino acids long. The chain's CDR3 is CASSPTGAPPYEQYF. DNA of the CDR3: TGCGCCAGCAGCCCGACAGGGGCGCCACCCTACGAGCAGTACTTC.

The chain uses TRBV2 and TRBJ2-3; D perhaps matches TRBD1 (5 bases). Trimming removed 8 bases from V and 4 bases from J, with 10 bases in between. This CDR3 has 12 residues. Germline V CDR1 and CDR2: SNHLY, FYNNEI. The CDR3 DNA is TGTGCCAGCGCGCAGGGTGCAGATACGCAGTATTTT. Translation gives CASAQGADTQYF.

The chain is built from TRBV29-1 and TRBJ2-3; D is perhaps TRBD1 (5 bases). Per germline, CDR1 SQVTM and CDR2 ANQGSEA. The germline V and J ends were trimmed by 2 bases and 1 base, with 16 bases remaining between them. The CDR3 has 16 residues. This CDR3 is CSVERAPRAGTDTQYF. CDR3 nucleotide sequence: TGCAGCGTTGAAAGGGCACCCAGGGCGGGCACAGATACGCAGTATTTT.

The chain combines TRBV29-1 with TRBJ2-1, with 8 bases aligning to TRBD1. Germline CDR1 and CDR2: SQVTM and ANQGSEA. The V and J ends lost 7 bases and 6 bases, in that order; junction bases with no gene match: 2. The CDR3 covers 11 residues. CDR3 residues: CSGDRGNEQFF. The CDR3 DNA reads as TGCAGCGGTGACAGGGGCAATGAGCAGTTCTTC.

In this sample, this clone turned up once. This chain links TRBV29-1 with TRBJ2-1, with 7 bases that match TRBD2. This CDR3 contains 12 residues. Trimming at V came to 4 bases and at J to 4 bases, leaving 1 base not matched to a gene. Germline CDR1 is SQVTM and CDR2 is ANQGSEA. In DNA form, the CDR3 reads TGCAGCGTTGGGCGGGAGTACAATGAGCAGTTCTTC. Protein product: CSVGREYNEQFF.

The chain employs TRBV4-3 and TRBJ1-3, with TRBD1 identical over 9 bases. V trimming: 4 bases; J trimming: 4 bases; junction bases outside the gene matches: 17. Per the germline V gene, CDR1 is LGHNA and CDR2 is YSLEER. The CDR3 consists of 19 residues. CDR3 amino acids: CASSPGQGIHSLSGNTIYF. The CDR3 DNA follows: TGCGCCAGCAGCCCGGGACAGGGAATCCACTCTCTCTCCGGAAACACCATATATTTT.

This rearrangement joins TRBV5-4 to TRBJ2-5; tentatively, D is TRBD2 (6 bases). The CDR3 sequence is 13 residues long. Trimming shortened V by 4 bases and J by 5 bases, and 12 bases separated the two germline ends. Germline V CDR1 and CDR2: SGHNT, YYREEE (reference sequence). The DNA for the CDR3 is TGTGCCAGCAGCCGGGAGTTCGTCGAGACCCAGTACTTC. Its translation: CASSREFVETQYF.

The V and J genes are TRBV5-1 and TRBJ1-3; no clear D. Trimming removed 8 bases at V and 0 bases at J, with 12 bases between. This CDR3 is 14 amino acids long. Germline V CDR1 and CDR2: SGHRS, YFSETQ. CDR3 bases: TGCGCCAGTACAGCGGAAAGCTCTGGAAACACCATATATTTT. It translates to CASTAESSGNTIYF.

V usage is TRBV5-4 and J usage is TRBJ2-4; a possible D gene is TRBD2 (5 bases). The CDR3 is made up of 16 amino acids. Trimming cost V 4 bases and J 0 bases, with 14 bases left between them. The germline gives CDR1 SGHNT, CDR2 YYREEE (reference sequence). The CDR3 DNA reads TGTGCCAGCAGCCCGGACGGAGGTTTAGCCAAAAACATTCAGTACTTC. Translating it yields CASSPDGGLAKNIQYF.

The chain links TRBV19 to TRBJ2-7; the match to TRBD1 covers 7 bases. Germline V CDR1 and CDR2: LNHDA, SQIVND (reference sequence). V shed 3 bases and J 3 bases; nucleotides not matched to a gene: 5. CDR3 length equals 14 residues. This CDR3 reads CASSIGDRDYEQYF. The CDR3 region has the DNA TGTGCCAGTAGTATCGGCGACAGGGACTACGAGCAGTACTTC.

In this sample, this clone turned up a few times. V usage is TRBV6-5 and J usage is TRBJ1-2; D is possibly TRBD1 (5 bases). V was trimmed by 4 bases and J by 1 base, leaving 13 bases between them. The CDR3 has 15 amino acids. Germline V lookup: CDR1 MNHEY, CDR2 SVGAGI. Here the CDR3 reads CASSSSGWFNYGYTF. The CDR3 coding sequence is TGTGCCAGCAGTTCGTCAGGGTGGTTTAACTATGGCTACACCTTC.

The CDR3 DNA is TGTGCCAGCAGTTTGCGGGTTACCACCTACGAGCAGTACTTC. Protein: CASSLRVTTYEQYF. The V call is TRBV28, the J call TRBJ2-7, with D possibly TRBD2 on 5 matching bases. The V gene lost 3 bases and the J gene lost 2 bases, with 11 bases spanning the gap. In germline, CDR1 is MDHEN, CDR2 SYDVKM. This CDR3 has 14 amino acids.

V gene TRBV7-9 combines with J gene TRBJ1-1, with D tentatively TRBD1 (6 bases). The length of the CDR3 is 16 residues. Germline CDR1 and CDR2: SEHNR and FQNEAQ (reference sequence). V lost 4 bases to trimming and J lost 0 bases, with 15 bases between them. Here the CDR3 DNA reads TGTGCCAGCAGCTGGGGGCCGACGGAGATGAACACTGAAGCTTTCTTT. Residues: CASSWGPTEMNTEAFF.

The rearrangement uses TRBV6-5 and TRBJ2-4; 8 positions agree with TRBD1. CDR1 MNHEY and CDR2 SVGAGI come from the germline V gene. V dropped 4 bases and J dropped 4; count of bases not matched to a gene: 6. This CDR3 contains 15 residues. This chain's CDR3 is CASSFARQGKNIQYF. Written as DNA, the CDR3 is TGTGCCAGCAGTTTCGCGAGACAGGGGAAAAACATTCAGTACTTC.

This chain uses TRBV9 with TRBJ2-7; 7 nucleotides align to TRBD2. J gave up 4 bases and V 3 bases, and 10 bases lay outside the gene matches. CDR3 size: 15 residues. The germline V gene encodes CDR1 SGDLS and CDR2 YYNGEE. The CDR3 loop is CASSESSGGDYEQYF. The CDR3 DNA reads TGTGCCAGCAGCGAGTCTAGCGGAGGGGATTACGAGCAGTACTTC.

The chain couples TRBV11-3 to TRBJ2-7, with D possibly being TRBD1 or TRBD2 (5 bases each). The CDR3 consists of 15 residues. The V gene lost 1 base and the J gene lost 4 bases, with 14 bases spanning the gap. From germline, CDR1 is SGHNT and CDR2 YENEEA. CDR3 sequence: CASSLGAGTRYEQYF. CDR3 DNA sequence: TGTGCCAGCAGCTTAGGGGCAGGGACCCGTTACGAGCAGTACTTC.

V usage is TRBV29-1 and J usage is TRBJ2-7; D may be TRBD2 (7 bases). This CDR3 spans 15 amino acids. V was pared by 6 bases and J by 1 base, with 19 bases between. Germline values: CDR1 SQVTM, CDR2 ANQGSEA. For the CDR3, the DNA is TGCAGCGTGACACTGGGGGGGGCGTCGTCCTACGAGCAGTACTTC. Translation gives CSVTLGGASSYEQYF.

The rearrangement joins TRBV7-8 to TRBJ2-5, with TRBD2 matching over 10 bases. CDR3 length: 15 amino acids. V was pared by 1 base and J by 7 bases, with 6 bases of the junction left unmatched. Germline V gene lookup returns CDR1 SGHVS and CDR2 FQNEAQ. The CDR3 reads CASSLEGLAAVTQYF. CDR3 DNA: TGTGCCAGCAGCTTAGAAGGACTAGCGGCCGTGACCCAGTACTTC.

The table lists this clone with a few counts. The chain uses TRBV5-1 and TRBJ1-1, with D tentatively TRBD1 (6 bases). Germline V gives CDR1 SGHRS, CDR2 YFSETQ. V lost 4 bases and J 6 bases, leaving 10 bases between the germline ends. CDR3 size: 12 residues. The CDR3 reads CASSTGTSEAFF. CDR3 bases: TGCGCCAGCAGCACCGGGACATCTGAAGCTTTCTTT.

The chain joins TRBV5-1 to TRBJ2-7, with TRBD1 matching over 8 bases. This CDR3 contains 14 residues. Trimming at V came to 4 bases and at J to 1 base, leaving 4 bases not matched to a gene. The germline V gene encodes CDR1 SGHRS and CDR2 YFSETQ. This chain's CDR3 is CASSTGQVSYEQYF. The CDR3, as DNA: TGCGCCAGCAGCACGGGACAGGTGTCCTACGAGCAGTACTTC.

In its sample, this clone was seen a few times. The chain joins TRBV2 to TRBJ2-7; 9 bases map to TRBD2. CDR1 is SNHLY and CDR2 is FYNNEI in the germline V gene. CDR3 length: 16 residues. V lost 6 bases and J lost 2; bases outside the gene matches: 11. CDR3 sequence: CASRASGRLLTYEQYF. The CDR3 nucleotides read TGTGCCAGCAGAGCAAGCGGGAGGCTACTCACCTACGAGCAGTACTTC. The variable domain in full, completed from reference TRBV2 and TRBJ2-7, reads EPEVTQTPSHQVTQMGQEVILRCVPISNHLYFYWYRQILGQKVEFLVSFYNNEISEKSEIFDDQFSVERPDGSNFTLKIRSTKLEDSAMYFCASRASGRLLTYEQYFGPGTRLTVT.

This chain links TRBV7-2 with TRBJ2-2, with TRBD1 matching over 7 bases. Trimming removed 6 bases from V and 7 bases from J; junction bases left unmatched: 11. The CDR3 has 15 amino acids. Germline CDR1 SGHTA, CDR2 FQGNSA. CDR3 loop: CASRQPKGARGELFF. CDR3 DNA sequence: TGTGCCAGCAGGCAACCGAAGGGGGCGCGCGGGGAGCTGTTTTTT. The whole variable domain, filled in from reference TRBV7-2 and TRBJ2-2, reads GAGVSQSPSNKVTEKGKDVELRCDPISGHTALYWYRQSLGQGLEFLIYFQGNSAPDKSGLPSDRFSAERTGGSVSTLTIQRTQQEDSAVYLCASRQPKGARGELFFGEGSRLTVL.

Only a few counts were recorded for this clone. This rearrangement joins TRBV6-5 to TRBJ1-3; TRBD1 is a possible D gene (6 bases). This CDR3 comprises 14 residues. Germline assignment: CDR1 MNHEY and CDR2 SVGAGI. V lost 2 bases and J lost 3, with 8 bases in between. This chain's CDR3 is CASSYRGLGNTIYF. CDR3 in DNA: TGTGCCAGCAGTTACCGGGGGCTTGGAAACACCATATATTTT.